The clone carrying this TCR beta chain was found a few times. Its antigen is as yet unknown. The sample comes from a study of early T cells in non-severe SARS-CoV-2 infection. On the study more broadly: The sequenced material was bulk RNA from unsorted whole blood, and its chains were unpaired.

Unique molecular identifiers were added to individual cDNA molecules. Each CDR3 protein gets one entry after TCRdb re-called the 5' RACE reads with MiXCR. The table lists 90,000 to 130,000 distinct CDR3 sequences, 9% to 13% of them singletons, with around 3% in the top ten. Study outcomes and limitations: VDJdb-based matching was biased toward anti-spike CD8 responses and missed private and CD4 specificities.

The CDR3 loop spans 16 amino acids. The germline CDR1 and CDR2 sequences are SGHRS and YFSETQ. V gave up 4 bases and J gave up 5 bases, with 22 bases separating them. The sample taken for sequencing was whole blood. This clonotype was sampled from an adult who was a healthcare worker with PCR-confirmed SARS-CoV-2 infection or an uninfected control (not recorded which). The J gene is TRBJ2-7, the V gene TRBV5-1; perhaps TRBD1 as D (6 bases). CDR3 in amino acids: CASSPTQGTRRDEQYF. The CDR3 bases are TGCGCCAGCAGCCCAACACAGGGCACCAGACGGGACGAGCAGTACTTC.